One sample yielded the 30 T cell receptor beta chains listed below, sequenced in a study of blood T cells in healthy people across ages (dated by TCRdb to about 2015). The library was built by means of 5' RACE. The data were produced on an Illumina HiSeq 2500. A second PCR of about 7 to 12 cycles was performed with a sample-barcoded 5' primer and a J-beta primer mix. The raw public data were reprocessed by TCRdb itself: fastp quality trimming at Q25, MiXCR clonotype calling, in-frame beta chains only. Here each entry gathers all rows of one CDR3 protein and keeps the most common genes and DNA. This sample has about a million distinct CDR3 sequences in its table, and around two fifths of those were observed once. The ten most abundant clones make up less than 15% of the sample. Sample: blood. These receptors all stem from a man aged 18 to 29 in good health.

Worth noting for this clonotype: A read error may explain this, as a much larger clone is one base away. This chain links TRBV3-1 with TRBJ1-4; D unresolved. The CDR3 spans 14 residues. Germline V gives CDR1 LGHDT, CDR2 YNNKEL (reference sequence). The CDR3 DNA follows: TGTGCCAGCAGCCACGAGGCAACTAATGAAGAACTGTTTTTT. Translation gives CASSHEATNEELFF.

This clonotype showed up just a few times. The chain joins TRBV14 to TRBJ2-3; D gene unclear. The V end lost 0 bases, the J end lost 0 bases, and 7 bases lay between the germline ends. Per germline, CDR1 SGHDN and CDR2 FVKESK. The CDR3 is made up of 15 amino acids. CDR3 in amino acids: CASSQEAVSTDTQYF. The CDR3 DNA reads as TGTGCCAGCAGCCAAGAGGCGGTTAGCACAGATACGCAGTATTTT.

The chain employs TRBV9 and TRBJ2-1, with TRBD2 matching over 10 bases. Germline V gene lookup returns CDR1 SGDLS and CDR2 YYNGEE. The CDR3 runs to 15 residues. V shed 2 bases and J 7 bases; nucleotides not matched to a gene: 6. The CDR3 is CASSVQAGGRNEQFF. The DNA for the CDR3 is TGTGCCAGCAGCGTGCAAGCGGGGGGGCGTAATGAGCAGTTCTTC.

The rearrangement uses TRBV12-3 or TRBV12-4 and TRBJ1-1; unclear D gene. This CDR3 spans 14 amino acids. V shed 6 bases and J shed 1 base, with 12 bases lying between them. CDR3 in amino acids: CASRPTTPNTEAFF. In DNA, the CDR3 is TGTGCCAGCAGACCAACGACTCCGAACACTGAAGCTTTCTTT.

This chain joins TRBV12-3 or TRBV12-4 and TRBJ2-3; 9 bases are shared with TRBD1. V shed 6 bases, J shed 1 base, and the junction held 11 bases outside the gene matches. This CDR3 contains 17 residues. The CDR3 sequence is CASSYRTRDRGTDTQYF. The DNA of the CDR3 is TGTGCCAGCAGCTATCGGACCCGGGACAGGGGCACAGATACGCAGTATTTT.

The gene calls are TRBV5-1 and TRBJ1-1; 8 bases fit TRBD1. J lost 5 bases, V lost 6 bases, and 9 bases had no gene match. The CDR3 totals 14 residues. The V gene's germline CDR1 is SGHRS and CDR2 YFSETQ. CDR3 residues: CASMIQGVGTEAFF. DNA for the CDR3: TGCGCCAGCATGATACAGGGGGTTGGGACTGAAGCTTTCTTT.

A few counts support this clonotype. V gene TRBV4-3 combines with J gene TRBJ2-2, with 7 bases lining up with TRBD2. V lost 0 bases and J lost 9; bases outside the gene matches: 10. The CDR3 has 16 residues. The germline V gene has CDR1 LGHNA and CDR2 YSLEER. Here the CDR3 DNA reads TGCGCCAGCAGCCAAGATCTTACTAGCGATACGCGGGAGCTGTTTTTT. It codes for CASSQDLTSDTRELFF.

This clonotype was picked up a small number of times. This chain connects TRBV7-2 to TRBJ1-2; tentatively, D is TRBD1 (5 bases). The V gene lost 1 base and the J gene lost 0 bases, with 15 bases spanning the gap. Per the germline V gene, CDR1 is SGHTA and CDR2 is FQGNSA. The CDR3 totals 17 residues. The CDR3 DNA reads TGTGCCAGCAGCTTAGGATTCAGGGACGGAGCTAACTATGGCTACACCTTC. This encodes CASSLGFRDGANYGYTF.

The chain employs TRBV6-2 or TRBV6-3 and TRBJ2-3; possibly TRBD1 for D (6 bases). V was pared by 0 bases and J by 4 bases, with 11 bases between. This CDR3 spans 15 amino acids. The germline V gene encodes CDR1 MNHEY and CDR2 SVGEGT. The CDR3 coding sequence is TGTGCCAGCAGTTACTCGAAGGGGGTCGCAGATACGCAGTATTTT. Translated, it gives CASSYSKGVADTQYF.

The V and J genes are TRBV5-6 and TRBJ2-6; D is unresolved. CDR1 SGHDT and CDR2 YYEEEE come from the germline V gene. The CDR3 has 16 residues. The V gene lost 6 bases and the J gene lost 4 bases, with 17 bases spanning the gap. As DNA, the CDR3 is TGTGCCAGCACTCCCGTTAGTGTTTTCGGGGCCAACGTCCTGACTTTC. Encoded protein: CASTPVSVFGANVLTF.

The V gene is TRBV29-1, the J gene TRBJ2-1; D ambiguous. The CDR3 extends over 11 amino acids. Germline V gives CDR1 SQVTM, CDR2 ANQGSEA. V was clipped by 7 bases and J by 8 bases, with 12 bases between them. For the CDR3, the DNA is TGCAGCGGTGTGGGGTCCGATGAGCAGTTCTTC. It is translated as CSGVGSDEQFF.

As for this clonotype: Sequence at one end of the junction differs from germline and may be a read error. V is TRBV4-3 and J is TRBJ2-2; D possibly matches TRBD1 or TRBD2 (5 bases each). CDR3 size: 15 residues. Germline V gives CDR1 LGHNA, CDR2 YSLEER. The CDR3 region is CASSKWSKGTGKLFF. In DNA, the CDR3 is TGCGCCAGCAGTAAATGGTCTAAGGGGACCGGGAAGCTGTTTTTT.

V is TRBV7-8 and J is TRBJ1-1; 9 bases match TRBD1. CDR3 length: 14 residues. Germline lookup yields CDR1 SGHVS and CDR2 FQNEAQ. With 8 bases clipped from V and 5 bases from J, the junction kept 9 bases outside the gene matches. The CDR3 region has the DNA TGTGCCAGCGGGACAGGGATAAGTGGGACTGAAGCTTTCTTT. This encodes CASGTGISGTEAFF.

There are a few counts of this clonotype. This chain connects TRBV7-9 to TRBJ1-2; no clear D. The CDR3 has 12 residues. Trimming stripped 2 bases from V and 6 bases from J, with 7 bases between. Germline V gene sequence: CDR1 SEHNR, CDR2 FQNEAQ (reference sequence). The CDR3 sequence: CASSLPKDGYTF. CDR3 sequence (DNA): TGTGCCAGCAGCTTACCGAAGGATGGCTACACCTTC.

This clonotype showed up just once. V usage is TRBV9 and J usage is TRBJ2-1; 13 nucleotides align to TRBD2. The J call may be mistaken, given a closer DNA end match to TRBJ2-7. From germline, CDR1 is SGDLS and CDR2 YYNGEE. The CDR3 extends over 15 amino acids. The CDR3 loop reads CASSPTSGGANEQYF. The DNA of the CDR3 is TGTGCCAGCAGCCCCACTAGCGGGGGGGCCAATGAGCAGTACTTC.

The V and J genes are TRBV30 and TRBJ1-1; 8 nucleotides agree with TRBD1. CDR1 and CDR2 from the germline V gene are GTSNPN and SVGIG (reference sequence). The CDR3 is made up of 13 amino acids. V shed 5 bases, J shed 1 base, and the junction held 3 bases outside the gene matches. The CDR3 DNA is TGTGCCTGGGAGGGACAGGCGAACACTGAAGCTTTCTTT. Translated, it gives CAWEGQANTEAFF.

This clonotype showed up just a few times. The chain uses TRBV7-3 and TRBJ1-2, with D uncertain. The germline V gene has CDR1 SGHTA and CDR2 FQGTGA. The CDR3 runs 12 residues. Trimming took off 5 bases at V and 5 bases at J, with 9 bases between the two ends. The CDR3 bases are TGTGCCAGCAGCCCTATAGGGTATGGCTACACCTTC. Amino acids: CASSPIGYGYTF. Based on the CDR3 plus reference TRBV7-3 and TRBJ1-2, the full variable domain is GAGVSQTPSNKVTEKGKYVELRCDPISGHTALYWYRQSLGQGPEFLIYFQGTGAADDSGLPNDRFFAVRPEGSVSTLKIQRTERGDSAVYLCASSPIGYGYTFGSGTRLTVV.

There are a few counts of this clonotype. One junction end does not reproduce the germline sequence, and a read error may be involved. CDR3 in DNA: TGCGCCAGCACCCTGGGACGGGAGAACACTGAAGCTTTCTTT. This encodes CASTLGRENTEAFF. V and J are TRBV12-3 or TRBV12-4 and TRBJ1-1; TRBD1 is a possible D gene (5 bases). This CDR3 comprises 14 residues.

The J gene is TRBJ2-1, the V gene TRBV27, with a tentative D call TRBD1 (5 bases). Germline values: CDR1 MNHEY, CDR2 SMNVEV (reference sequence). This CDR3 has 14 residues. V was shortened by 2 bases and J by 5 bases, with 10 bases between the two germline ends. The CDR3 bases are TGTGCCAGCAGTTTAGGGGCATCCCACAATGAGCAGTTCTTC. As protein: CASSLGASHNEQFF.

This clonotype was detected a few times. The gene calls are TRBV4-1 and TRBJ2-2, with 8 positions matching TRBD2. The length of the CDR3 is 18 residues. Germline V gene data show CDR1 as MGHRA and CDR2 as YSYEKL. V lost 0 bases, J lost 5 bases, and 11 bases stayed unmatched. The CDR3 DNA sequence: TGCGCCAGCAGCCAAGATAGGATTAGCGGGGAAGGTACCGGGGAGCTGTTTTTT. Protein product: CASSQDRISGEGTGELFF.

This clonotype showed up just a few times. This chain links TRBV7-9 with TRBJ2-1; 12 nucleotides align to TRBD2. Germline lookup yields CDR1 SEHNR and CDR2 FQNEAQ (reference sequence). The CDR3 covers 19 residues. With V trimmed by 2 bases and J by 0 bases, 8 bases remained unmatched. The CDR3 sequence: CASSLIGLAGSSSYNEQFF. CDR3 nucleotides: TGTGCCAGCAGCTTAATCGGACTAGCGGGGTCGAGCTCCTACAATGAGCAGTTCTTC.

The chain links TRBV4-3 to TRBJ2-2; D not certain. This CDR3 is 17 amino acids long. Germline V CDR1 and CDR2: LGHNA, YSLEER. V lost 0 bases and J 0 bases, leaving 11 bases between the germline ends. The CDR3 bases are TGCGCCAGCAGCCAAGATACCTACGGGCCGAACACCGGGGAGCTGTTTTTT. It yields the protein CASSQDTYGPNTGELFF.

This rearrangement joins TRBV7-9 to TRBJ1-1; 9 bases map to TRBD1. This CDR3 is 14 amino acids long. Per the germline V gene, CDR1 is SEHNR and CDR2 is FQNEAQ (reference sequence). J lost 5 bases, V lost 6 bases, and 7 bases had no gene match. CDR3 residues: CASSYSDRGTEAFF. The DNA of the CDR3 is TGTGCCAGCAGTTACAGCGACAGGGGGACTGAAGCTTTCTTT.

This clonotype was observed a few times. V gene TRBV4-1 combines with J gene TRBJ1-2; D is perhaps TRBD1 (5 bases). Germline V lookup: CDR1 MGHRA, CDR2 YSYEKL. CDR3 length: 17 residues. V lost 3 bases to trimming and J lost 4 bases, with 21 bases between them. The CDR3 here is CASSHLMISRGLYGYTF. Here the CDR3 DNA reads TGCGCCAGCAGCCACCTTATGATTTCAAGGGGTCTCTATGGCTACACCTTC.

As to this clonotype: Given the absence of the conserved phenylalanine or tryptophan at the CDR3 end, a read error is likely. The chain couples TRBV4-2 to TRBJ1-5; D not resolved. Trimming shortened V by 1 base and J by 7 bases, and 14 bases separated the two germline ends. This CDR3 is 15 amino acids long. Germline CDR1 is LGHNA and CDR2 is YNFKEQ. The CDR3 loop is CASSQVGERAQPQHS. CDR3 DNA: TGTGCCAGCAGCCAAGTAGGAGAAAGGGCCCAGCCCCAGCATTCT.

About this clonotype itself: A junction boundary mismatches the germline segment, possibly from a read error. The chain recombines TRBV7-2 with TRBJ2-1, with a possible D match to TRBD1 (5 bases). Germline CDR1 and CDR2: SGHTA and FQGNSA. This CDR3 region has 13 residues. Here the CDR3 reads CASSLQVDNEQSF. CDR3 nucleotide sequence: TGTGCCAGCAGCTTGCAAGTGGACAATGAGCAGTCCTTC.

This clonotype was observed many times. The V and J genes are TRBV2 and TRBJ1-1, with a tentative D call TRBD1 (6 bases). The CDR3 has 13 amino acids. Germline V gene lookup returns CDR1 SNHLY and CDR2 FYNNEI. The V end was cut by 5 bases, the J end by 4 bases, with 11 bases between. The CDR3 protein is CASSKGEGTEAFF. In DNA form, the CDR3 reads TGTGCCAGCAGTAAGGGGGAGGGCACTGAAGCTTTCTTT.

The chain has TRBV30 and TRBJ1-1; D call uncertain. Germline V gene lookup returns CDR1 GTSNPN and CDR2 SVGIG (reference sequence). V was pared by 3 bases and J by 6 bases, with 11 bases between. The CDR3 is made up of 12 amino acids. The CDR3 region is CAWSPLDAEAFF. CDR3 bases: TGTGCCTGGAGCCCCCTCGATGCTGAAGCTTTCTTT.

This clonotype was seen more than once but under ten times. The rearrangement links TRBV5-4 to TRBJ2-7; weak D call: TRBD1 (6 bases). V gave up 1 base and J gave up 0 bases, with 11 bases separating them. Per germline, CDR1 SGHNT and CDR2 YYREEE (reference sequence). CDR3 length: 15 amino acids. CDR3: CASSLNQGISYEQYF. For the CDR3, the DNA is TGTGCCAGCAGCTTGAATCAGGGGATCTCCTACGAGCAGTACTTC.

This CDR3 is CASSVGMGQGHNEQFF. In DNA, the CDR3 is TGTGCCAGCAGCGTAGGGATGGGACAGGGCCACAATGAGCAGTTCTTC. The J gene is TRBJ2-1, the V gene TRBV9; 9 nucleotides match TRBD1. Germline values: CDR1 SGDLS, CDR2 YYNGEE. The CDR3 consists of 16 residues. V shed 0 bases and J 5 bases; nucleotides not matched to a gene: 6.